The source of this TCR beta chain is a study of control samples from healthy donors and cancer patients (TCRdb year 2020). The library was built by means of the immunoSEQ multiplex PCR assay. TCRdb provides this immuneACCESS table in a form limited to in-frame rearrangements. Some clones are lacking; in checked studies, under half of them reflect an unresolved V gene, and why the rest are absent is not known. The sample records about 100,000 clones, about 92% of which are singletons. The ten largest clones represent 2% to 2.5% of the sample. The table lists this clone with a few counts. No antigen is known for it. The input lacks base qualities; no much larger clone sits a single base away. The CDR3 numbers 14 residues from cysteine through phenylalanine. Solely the CDR3 DNA is kept, with 42 bases framed from the first base. CDR1 and CDR2 are drawn from the germline V gene: SGHRS, YFSETQ. Relative to germline, V is missing 5 bases and J is missing 0 bases, with 5 bases of the junction outside any gene match.

This receptor chain uses TRBV5-1 and TRBJ2-7, and 7 junction bases match TRBD2. The sequenced sample was blood. This TCR came from a woman under 30 in good health. The CDR3 loop reads CASSSRTSSYEQYF. The DNA sequence is given as TGCGCCAGCAGTAGTAGGACTAGCTCCTACGAGCAGTACTTC.